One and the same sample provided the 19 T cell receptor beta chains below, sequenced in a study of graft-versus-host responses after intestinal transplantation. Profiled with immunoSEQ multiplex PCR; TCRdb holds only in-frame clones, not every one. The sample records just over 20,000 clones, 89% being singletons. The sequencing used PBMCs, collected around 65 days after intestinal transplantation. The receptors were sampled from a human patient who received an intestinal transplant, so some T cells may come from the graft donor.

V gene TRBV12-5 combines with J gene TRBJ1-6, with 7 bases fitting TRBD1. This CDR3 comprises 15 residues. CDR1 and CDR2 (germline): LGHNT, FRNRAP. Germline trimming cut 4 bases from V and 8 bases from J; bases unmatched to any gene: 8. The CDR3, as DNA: TGTGCTAGTGGTTCCTCGACAGGGAGAGATTCACCCCTCCACTTT. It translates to CASGSSTGRDSPLHF.

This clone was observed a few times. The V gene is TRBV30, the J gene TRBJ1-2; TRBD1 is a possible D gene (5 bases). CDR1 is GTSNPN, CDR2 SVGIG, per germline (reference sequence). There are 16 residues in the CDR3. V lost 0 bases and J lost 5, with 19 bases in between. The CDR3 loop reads CAWSVRGVGGAYGYTF. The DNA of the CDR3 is TGTGCCTGGAGTGTACGAGGAGTGGGGGGAGCTTATGGCTACACCTTC.

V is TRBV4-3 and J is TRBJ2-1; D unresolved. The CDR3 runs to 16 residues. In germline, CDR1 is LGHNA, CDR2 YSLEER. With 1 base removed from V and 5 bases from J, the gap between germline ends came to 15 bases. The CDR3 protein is CASSQVRKALDNEQFF. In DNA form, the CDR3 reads TGCGCCAGCAGCCAAGTTCGAAAAGCGTTAGACAATGAGCAGTTCTTC.

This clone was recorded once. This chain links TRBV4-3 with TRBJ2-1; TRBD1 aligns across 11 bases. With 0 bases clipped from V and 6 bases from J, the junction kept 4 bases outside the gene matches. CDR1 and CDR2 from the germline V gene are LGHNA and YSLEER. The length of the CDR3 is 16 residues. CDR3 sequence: CASSQDPGTGGNEQFF. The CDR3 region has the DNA TGCGCCAGCAGCCAAGATCCAGGGACAGGGGGCAATGAGCAGTTCTTC.

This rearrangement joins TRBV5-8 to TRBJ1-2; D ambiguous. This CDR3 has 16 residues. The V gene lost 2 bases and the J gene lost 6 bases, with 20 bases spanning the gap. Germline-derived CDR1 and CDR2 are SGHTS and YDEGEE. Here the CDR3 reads CASSFLRGGVIHGYTF. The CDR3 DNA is TGTGCCAGCAGCTTCTTGAGAGGCGGAGTAATCCATGGCTACACCTTC.

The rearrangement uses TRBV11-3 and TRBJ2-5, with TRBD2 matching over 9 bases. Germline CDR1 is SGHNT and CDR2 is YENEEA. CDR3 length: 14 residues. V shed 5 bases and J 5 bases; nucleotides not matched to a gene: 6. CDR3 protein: CASSRSGGLETQYF. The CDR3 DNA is TGTGCCAGCAGCCGTAGCGGGGGCCTGGAGACCCAGTACTTC. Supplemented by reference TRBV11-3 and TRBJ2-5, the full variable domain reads EAGVVQSPRYKIIEKKQPVAFWCNPISGHNTLYWYLQNLGQGPELLIRYENEEAVDDSQLPKDRFSAERLKGVDSTLKIQPAELGDSAVYLCASSRSGGLETQYFGPGTRLLVL.

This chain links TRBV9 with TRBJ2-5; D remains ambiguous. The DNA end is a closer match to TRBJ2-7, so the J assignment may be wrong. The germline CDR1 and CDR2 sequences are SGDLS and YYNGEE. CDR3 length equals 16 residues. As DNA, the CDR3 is TGTGCCAGCAGCGTAGGATCAGCAGGACCCTTCTACGAGCAGTACTTC. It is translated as CASSVGSAGPFYEQYF.

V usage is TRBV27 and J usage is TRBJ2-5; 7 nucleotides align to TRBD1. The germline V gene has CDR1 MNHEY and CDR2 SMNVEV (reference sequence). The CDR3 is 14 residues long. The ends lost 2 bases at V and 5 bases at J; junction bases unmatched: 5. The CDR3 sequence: CASSLKTGSETQYF. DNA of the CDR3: TGTGCCAGCAGTTTAAAGACAGGGTCTGAGACCCAGTACTTC.

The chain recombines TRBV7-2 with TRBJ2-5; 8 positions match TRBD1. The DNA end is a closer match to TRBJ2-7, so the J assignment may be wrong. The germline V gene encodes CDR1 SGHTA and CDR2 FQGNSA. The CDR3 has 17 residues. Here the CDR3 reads CASSSTVDRGFPYEQYF. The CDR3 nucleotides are TGTGCCAGCAGCTCCACAGTCGACAGGGGCTTTCCCTACGAGCAGTACTTC.

The CDR3, as DNA: TGTGCCAGCACGGGGGACTACAATGAGCAGTTCTTC. Residues: CASTGDYNEQFF. The chain recombines TRBV27 with TRBJ2-1; tentatively, D is TRBD2 (6 bases). The germline CDR1 and CDR2 sequences are MNHEY and SMNVEV (reference sequence). The CDR3 length is 12 residues. V was cut by 7 bases and J by 3 bases, with 7 bases left in between.

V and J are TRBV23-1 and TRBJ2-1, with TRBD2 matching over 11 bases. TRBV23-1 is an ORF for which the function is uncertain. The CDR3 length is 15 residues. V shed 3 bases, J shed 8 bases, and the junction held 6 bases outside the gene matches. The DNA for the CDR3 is TGCGCCAGCAGTCAGTTAGCGGGGGGGCGGGATGAGCAGTTCTTC. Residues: CASSQLAGGRDEQFF.

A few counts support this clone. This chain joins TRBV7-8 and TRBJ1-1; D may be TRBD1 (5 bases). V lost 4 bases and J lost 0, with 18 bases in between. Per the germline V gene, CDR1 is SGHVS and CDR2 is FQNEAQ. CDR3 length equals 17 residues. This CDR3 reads CASSSPPNRDLNTEAFF. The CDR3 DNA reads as TGTGCCAGCAGCTCACCTCCGAACCGGGACCTGAACACTGAAGCTTTCTTT. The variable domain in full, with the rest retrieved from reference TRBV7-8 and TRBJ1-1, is GAGVSQSPRYKVAKRGQDVALRCDPISGHVSLFWYQQALGQGPEFLTYFQNEAQLDKSGLPSDRFFAERPEGSVSTLKIQRTQQEDSAVYLCASSSPPNRDLNTEAFFGQGTRLTVV.

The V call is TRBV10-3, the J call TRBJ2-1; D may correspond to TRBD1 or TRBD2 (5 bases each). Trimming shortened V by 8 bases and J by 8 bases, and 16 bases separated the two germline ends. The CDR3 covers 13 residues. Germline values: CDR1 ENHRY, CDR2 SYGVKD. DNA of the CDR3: TGTGCCATCGGGACCTACGCGACCGATGAGCAGTTCTTC. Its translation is CAIGTYATDEQFF.

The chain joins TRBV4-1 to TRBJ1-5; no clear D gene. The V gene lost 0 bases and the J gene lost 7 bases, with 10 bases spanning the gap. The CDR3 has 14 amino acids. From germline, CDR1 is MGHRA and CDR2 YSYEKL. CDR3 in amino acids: CASSQERVIQPQHF. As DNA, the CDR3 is TGCGCCAGCAGCCAAGAGCGGGTTATCCAGCCCCAGCATTTT.

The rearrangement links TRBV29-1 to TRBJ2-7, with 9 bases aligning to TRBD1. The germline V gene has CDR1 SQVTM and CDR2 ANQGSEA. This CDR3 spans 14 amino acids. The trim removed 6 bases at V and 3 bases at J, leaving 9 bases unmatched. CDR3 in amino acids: CSVLGGTGIYEQYF. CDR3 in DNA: TGCAGCGTCCTTGGAGGGACAGGGATCTACGAGCAGTACTTC.

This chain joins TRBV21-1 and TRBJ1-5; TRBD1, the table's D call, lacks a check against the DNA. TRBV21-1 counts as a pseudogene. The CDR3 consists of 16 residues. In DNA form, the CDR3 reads TGTGCCAGCAGCAAGGTAACCCGGGACAGGGATCAGCCCCAGCATTTT. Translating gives CASSKVTRDRDQPQHF.

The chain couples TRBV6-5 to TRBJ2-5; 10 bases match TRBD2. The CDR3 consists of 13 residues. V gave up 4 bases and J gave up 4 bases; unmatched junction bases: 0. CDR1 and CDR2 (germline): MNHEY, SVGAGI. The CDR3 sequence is CASSWTSGETQYF. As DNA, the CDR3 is TGTGCCAGCAGTTGGACTAGCGGAGAGACCCAGTACTTC.

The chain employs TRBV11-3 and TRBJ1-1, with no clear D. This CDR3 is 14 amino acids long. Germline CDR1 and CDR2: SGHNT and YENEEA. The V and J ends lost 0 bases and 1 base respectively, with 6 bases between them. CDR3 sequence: CASSLDDGNTEAFF. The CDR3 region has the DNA TGTGCCAGCAGCTTAGATGACGGGAACACTGAAGCTTTCTTT.

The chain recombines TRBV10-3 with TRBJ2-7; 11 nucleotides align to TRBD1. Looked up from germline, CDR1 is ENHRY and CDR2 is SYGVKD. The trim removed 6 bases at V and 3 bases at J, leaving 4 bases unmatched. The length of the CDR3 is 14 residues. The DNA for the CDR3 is TGTGCCATCAGGCCGGGACAGGGGGACTACGAGCAGTACTTC. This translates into CAIRPGQGDYEQYF.